The entry below describes one T cell receptor beta chain. No antigen is known for it. Distinct nucleotide sequences in the sample also encode this CDR3. The data were produced by immunoSEQ multiplex PCR, yet TCRdb's version contains in-frame clones alone and is incomplete. The data show about 440,000 clones, around 85% seen once. Germline CDR1 reads MDHEN; CDR2 reads SYDVKM. The V gene lost 2 bases and the J gene lost 1 base, with 5 bases spanning the gap. The CDR3 has 13 amino acids. Treatment defined: approximately 18 received Ad26.COV2.S at low or high dose, single or two shots; a few received placebo; per-sample allocation not given. Samples came from day 63 after the first vaccine or placebo injection. The shot given was an Ad26 vector that makes Wuhan-strain SARS-CoV-2 spike. This sample was included in a study of Ad26.COV2.S vaccination and SARS-CoV-2 variants. For the study at large: Trial arm assignment for the donor was COV1001 Ad26.COV2.S.

The study, taken as a whole, reports: Spike-specific CD8+ and CD4+ T cell responses reportedly showed substantial breadth after vaccination. Recipients of vaccine and of placebo showed similar breadth of their non-spike TCR repertoires.

The receptor was derived from a person aged 18-60 years who received the Ad26.COV2.S COVID-19 vaccine or a placebo. This sample comprised peripheral blood, obtained in a trial of Ad26.COV2.S vaccine versus placebo. V and J are TRBV28 and TRBJ1-1; TRBD1 is a possible D gene (5 bases). DNA for the CDR3: TGTGCCAGCAGTTTAGGGGGGAACACTGAAGCTTTCTTT. It translates to CASSLGGNTEAFF. Based on the CDR3 plus reference TRBV28 and TRBJ1-1, the full variable domain is DVKVTQSSRYLVKRTGEKVFLECVQDMDHENMFWYRQDPGLGLRLIYFSYDVKMKEKGDIPEGYSVSREKKERFSLILESASTNQTSMYLCASSLGGNTEAFFGQGTRLTVV.